Listed below are T cell receptor beta chains from one sample, sequenced in a study of CD8 T cells in ankylosing spondylitis. Each CDR3 protein is one row after TCRdb ran MiXCR on the 5' RACE reads. The data contain 300,000 to 350,000 distinct CDR3 sequences, around 10% of them seen just once; the ten biggest clones take up roughly 9.5%. Sequenced material: blood, either unsorted or a sorted T cell fraction (not recorded which). These receptors were taken from a female donor with ankylosing spondylitis or in good health (not recorded which). CDR3s include the opening cysteine and the closing phenylalanine or tryptophan.

cdr3_aa,v_call,j_call
CASSLAGGNYEQYF,TRBV28,TRBJ2-7
CASSLKLAGDTDTQYF,TRBV11-3,TRBJ2-3
CASSSGLHTGELFF,TRBV27,TRBJ2-2
CASSQLTDTQYF,TRBV4-1,TRBJ2-3
CGSKWRGGANTGELFF,TRBV12-3/TRBV12-4,TRBJ2-2
CASSKRYEQYF,TRBV5-6,TRBJ2-7
CASRTSGGQKTYEQYF,TRBV25-1,TRBJ2-7
CASSLGWGNTEAFF,TRBV7-2,TRBJ1-1
CASSNSQGRYGYTF,TRBV27,TRBJ1-2
CSADTGGEQYF,TRBV20-1,TRBJ2-7
CAIGPGQGLTGELFF,TRBV10-3,TRBJ2-2
CASSLDITGRAYEQYF,TRBV5-1,TRBJ2-7
CASSLQGGGIYEQYF,TRBV5-6,TRBJ2-7
CASRLTGQNQPQHF,TRBV12-3/TRBV12-4,TRBJ1-5
CASSYSGAKNTEAFF,TRBV6-2/TRBV6-3,TRBJ1-1
CASSPRGALHF,TRBV28,TRBJ1-6
CASSPFGANVLTF,TRBV5-1,TRBJ2-6
CASSLWVPYNEQFF,TRBV12-3/TRBV12-4,TRBJ2-1
CASSYYGRKTLEAFF,TRBV6-5,TRBJ1-1
CASSLKLNEQFF,TRBV7-2,TRBJ2-1
CSARIPDLRGYTF,TRBV20-1,TRBJ1-2
CASSPDRGQETQYF,TRBV7-2,TRBJ2-5
CASSLDGQLAFSGANVLTF,TRBV11-2,TRBJ2-6
CASSESGDRAYEQYF,TRBV10-2,TRBJ2-7
CASVDRTIGYPF,TRBV28,TRBJ1-2
CSVEDRGHNFYNEQFF,TRBV29-1,TRBJ2-1
CSSTAGGGYGYTF,TRBV29-1,TRBJ1-2
CASSLVAAYEQYF,TRBV5-1,TRBJ2-7
CASSAWEGLDAYNEQFF,TRBV28,TRBJ2-1
CASSLPSTSGNQETQYF,TRBV5-1,TRBJ2-5
CASSLAGGAFF,TRBV5-5,TRBJ1-1
CSAWKQGWTYNSPLHF,TRBV20-1,TRBJ1-6
CSALSLMNTEAFF,TRBV20-1,TRBJ1-1
CASSLVKNTEAFF,TRBV5-5,TRBJ1-1
CATERFSYEQYF,TRBV28,TRBJ2-7
CASSIKVGTGDGEQYF,TRBV18,TRBJ2-7
CASRQEPLSYNEQFF,TRBV27,TRBJ2-1
CASSFLGTTDTQYF,TRBV11-2,TRBJ2-3
CASSLGHRGAPYNEQFF,TRBV5-1,TRBJ2-1
CSARDSAAPGMYGYTF,TRBV20-1,TRBJ1-2
CSARRGQGGTEAFF,TRBV20-1,TRBJ1-1
CASSLDVRGSGNQPQHF,TRBV11-2,TRBJ1-5
CASSFWDSGSGYTF,TRBV27,TRBJ1-2
CASSLDMGSYNEQFF,TRBV5-1,TRBJ2-1
CASTGQTDTQYF,TRBV7-9,TRBJ2-3
CASSPSQLGTQYF,TRBV4-3,TRBJ2-5
CASSPIPGQGLRNEQFF,TRBV12-3/TRBV12-4,TRBJ2-1
CASHRQELYGYTF,TRBV6-6,TRBJ1-2
CSAKPRDRVYEQYF,TRBV20-1,TRBJ2-7
CASSVRGQTYNEQFF,TRBV6-1,TRBJ2-1
CSAHRGDRDEQYF,TRBV20-1,TRBJ2-7
CSASTDFYGYTF,TRBV20-1,TRBJ1-2
CASSLRAGPYNEQFF,TRBV5-1,TRBJ2-1
CASGPGPAWGYTF,TRBV4-2,TRBJ1-2
CASSTRGSGYNEQFF,TRBV7-9,TRBJ2-1
CASSQRTF,TRBV12-3/TRBV12-4,TRBJ1-2
CASTEGNTIYF,TRBV12-3/TRBV12-4,TRBJ1-3
CSVDKGQGGETQYF,TRBV29-1,TRBJ2-5
CAISEWGTGTHIKINEQFF,TRBV10-3,TRBJ2-1
CASRGLAGYEQFF,TRBV12-3/TRBV12-4,TRBJ2-1